This T cell receptor beta chain was sequenced for a study of response to subunit inactivated influenza vaccine (dated by TCRdb to 2017 to 2018). About the study as a whole: Deep quantitative profiling of the T cell receptor repertoire was used in the study to follow responses to a trivalent subunit inactivated influenza vaccine. On the study overall, not on this receptor specifically: The authors suggested that each seasonal influenza vaccination may recruit only a limited number of new T cells.

Libraries were constructed by RT-PCR. The listed sequencing device is Illumina HiSeq 2500. TCRdb trimmed public reads at Q25 via fastp, called clones via MiXCR and kept in-frame beta chains. Identical CDR3 protein sequences are pooled into one entry, listed with their most common genes and DNA. The sample table records roughly 670,000 distinct CDR3 sequences; around 13% of these occur just once. Approximately 7.6% of the sample lies in the top ten. The CDR3 runs 13 amino acids, cysteine and phenylalanine included. The sequence is cut down to CDR3 DNA, 39 bases in frame from base 1. V is pared back by 6 bases and J by 5 bases, with 10 bases lying between the germline termini. Points on this clonotype: There is no known antigen for this receptor. No much larger clone exists at a distance of one base, and base qualities are not known.

The chain is encoded by TRBV12-3 or TRBV12-4 joined to TRBJ1-4, with no D gene named confidently. The sequencing here drew on PBMCs from blood, taken around 15 days before vaccination. The sequence was obtained from a man aged 45-60 years who received an inactivated influenza vaccine. Donor details come from another sample of the same person, matched by shared clones. The nucleotides are TGTGCCAGCAGGCCGGAGGGAAATGAAAAACTGTTTTTT. The translation is CASRPEGNEKLFF.